This passage covers 15 T cell receptor beta chains from one sample sequenced in a study of T cell responses to AZD1222 COVID-19 vaccine. The assay was immunoSEQ multiplex PCR, and TCRdb's table has in-frame clones only and misses some. The table records around 140,000 clones, more than 85% of them present only once. The sequenced sample was peripheral blood, obtained on day 0 of AZD1222 vaccination. The origin of the receptors is an adult in good health.

V and J are TRBV7-9 and TRBJ2-2; weak D call: TRBD2 (5 bases). This CDR3 has 12 residues. The germline gives CDR1 SEHNR, CDR2 FQNEAQ (reference sequence). With 10 bases removed from V and 6 bases from J, the gap between germline ends came to 12 bases. The CDR3 nucleotides read TGTGCCACCGACCGGGAAGCCGGGGAGCTGTTTTTT. This sequence encodes CATDREAGELFF. Looking up the rest from reference TRBV7-9 and TRBJ2-2 gives the full variable domain: DTGVSQNPRHKITKRGQNVTFRCDPISEHNRLYWYRQTLGQGPEFLTYFQNEAQLEKSRLLSDRFSAERPKGSFSTLEIQRTEQGDSAMYLCATDREAGELFFGEGSRLTVL.

The genes are TRBV27 and TRBJ1-2; TRBD1 matches at 7 bases. The CDR3 is made up of 14 amino acids. CDR1 MNHEY and CDR2 SMNVEV come from the germline V gene (reference sequence). V was clipped by 3 bases and J by 0 bases; unmatched bases: 1. The CDR3 sequence is CASSFTGANYGYTF. The CDR3 DNA sequence: TGTGCCAGCAGTTTCACAGGGGCTAACTATGGCTACACCTTC.

This sequence joins TRBV7-2 and TRBJ1-2; perhaps TRBD1 as D (5 bases). V was clipped by 1 base and J by 4 bases, with 10 bases between them. Germline-derived CDR1 and CDR2 are SGHTA and FQGNSA. This CDR3 comprises 14 residues. CDR3 sequence: CASSLGRGSYGYTF. The CDR3, as DNA: TGTGCCAGCAGCTTAGGAAGGGGTAGCTATGGCTACACCTTC.

The CDR3 protein is CASSYQYSTQETQYF. The CDR3 DNA is TGTGCCAGCAGTTATCAGTACAGCACCCAAGAGACCCAGTACTTC. The chain is built from TRBV6-5 and TRBJ2-5; D gene unclear. Trimming took 3 bases from V and 1 from J, leaving 12 bases between them. The CDR3 loop spans 15 amino acids. Per germline, CDR1 MNHEY and CDR2 SVGAGI.

V usage is TRBV18 and J usage is TRBJ1-5, with D perhaps matching TRBD1 (6 bases). Germline V gene data show CDR1 as KGHSH and CDR2 as LQKENI. The CDR3 runs 15 residues. V was trimmed by 2 bases and J by 2 bases, leaving 10 bases between them. The CDR3 DNA reads as TGTGCCAGCTCACCAGTGGGGGCGGGCAATCAGCCCCAGCATTTT. This gives the protein CASSPVGAGNQPQHF.

This rearrangement joins TRBV16 to TRBJ1-4, with D unclear. V was pared by 4 bases and J by 7 bases, with 7 bases between. The CDR3 is 12 residues long. CDR1 and CDR2 from the germline V gene are KGHSY and FQNENV. For the CDR3, the DNA is TGTGCCAGCAGCCCCCCTACTGAAAAACTGTTTTTT. This encodes CASSPPTEKLFF. The whole variable domain, filled in from reference TRBV16 and TRBJ1-4, reads GEEVAQTPKHLVRGEGQKAKLYCAPIKGHSYVFWYQQVLKNEFKFLISFQNENVFDETGMPKERFSAKCLPNSPCSLEIQATKLEDSAVYFCASSPPTEKLFFGSGTQLSVL.

The chain combines TRBV6-5 with TRBJ2-5, with 7 positions matching TRBD2. The CDR3 consists of 15 residues. CDR1 MNHEY and CDR2 SVGAGI come from the germline V gene. The junction had 10 bases not matched to a gene; V was cut back by 3 bases and J by 6 bases. The CDR3 loop reads CASSYRTSRGQTQYF. Written as DNA, the CDR3 is TGTGCCAGCAGTTATCGGACTAGTCGGGGCCAGACCCAGTACTTC.

The chain links TRBV21-1 to TRBJ1-2. TRBV21-1 is termed a pseudogene. This CDR3 contains 11 residues. The CDR3 DNA reads TGTGCCAGCAGCATCGGACGAGGCTACACCTTC. Encoded protein: CASSIGRGYTF.

V usage is TRBV6-2 or TRBV6-3 and J usage is TRBJ2-7; no clear D. Trimming took off 5 bases at V and 5 bases at J, with 10 bases between the two ends. Germline V gives CDR1 MNHEY, CDR2 SVGEGT. This CDR3 is 12 amino acids long. CDR3 bases: TGTGCCAGCAGTCCCCCCCTAAACGAGCAGTACTTC. Protein sequence: CASSPPLNEQYF.

V and J are TRBV5-4 and TRBJ1-1, with a tentative D call TRBD1 (5 bases). Per the germline V gene, CDR1 is SGHNT and CDR2 is YYREEE (reference sequence). This CDR3 region has 13 residues. The V gene lost 6 bases and the J gene lost 3 bases, with 12 bases spanning the gap. Here the CDR3 DNA reads TGTGCCAGCACCCTTCTAGGGGACACTGAAGCTTTCTTT. Translation gives CASTLLGDTEAFF.

The V gene is TRBV5-1, the J gene TRBJ1-2, with 7 bases lining up with TRBD1. The ends lost 0 bases at V and 2 bases at J; junction bases unmatched: 7. The CDR3 sequence is 16 residues long. The germline gives CDR1 SGHRS, CDR2 YFSETQ. CDR3 region: CASSLAPETGNYGYTF. The CDR3 DNA reads TGCGCCAGCAGCTTGGCCCCCGAGACAGGGAACTATGGCTACACCTTC.

The chain's CDR3 is CASSEWGGGTGETQYF. Here the CDR3 DNA reads TGTGCCAGCAGTGAATGGGGCGGGGGTACGGGGGAGACCCAGTACTTC. The chain couples TRBV25-1 to TRBJ2-5, with 7 nucleotides matching TRBD2. From germline, CDR1 is MGHDK and CDR2 SYGVNS. This CDR3 has 16 amino acids. Trimming removed 1 base from V and 5 bases from J; junction bases left unmatched: 10.

The CDR3 protein is CASSDSADFTNQPQHF. The CDR3 region has the DNA TGTGCCAGCAGTGATAGCGCGGACTTCACTAATCAGCCCCAGCATTTT. This rearrangement joins TRBV6-1 to TRBJ1-5; D gene uncertain. Per germline, CDR1 MNHNS and CDR2 SASEGT. V gave up 3 bases and J gave up 4 bases, with 16 bases separating them. This CDR3 has 16 amino acids.

The V call is TRBV11-2, the J call TRBJ1-1; tentatively, D is TRBD1 (5 bases). Trimming left V 5 bases short and J 1 base short, with 8 bases between. The CDR3 runs 13 residues. In germline, CDR1 is SGHAT, CDR2 FQNNGV. DNA for the CDR3: TGTGCCAGCAGCGCGACAGCGAACACTGAAGCTTTCTTT. Protein product: CASSATANTEAFF.

This clone was observed once. The chain joins TRBV2 to TRBJ2-5, with D unresolved. This CDR3 has 12 amino acids. V was shortened by 5 bases and J by 1 base, with 5 bases between the two germline ends. Germline CDR1 is SNHLY and CDR2 is FYNNEI. The CDR3 coding sequence is TGTGCCAGCAGTAAATTCCAAGAGACCCAGTACTTC. Translated: CASSKFQETQYF.